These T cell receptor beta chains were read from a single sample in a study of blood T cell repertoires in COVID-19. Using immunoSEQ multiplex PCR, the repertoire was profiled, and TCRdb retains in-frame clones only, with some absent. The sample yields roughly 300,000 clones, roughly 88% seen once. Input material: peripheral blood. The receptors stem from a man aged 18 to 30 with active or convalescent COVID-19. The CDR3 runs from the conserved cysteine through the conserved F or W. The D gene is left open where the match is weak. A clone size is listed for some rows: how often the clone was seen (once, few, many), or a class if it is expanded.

CDR3: CASSESGHGGWFF; DNA: TGCGCCAGCAGTGAAAGCGGGCATGGCGGATGGTTCTTC; V: TRBV10-2; D: NA; size: NA; J: TRBJ2-1
CDR3: CATSDAGQDRSETQYF; DNA: TGTGCCACCAGTGATGCCGGACAGGACCGCTCAGAGACCCAGTACTTC; V: TRBV24-1; D: TRBD1; size: NA; J: TRBJ2-5
CDR3: CASSFVASRNTGELFF; DNA: TGTGCCAGCAGCTTCGTCGCTAGCCGGAACACCGGGGAGCTGTTTTTT; V: TRBV5-6; D: NA; size: NA; J: TRBJ2-2
CDR3: CASRIWGRAPSGANVLTF; DNA: TGTGCCAGCAGGATTTGGGGCAGGGCCCCCTCTGGGGCCAACGTCCTGACTTTC; V: TRBV11-2; D: NA; size: NA; J: TRBJ2-6
CDR3: CATRADRNTEAFF; DNA: TGTGCCACCCGAGCCGACAGGAACACTGAAGCTTTCTTT; V: TRBV24-1; D: NA; size: NA; J: TRBJ1-1
CDR3: CASRRDNGGYTF; DNA: TGTGCCAGCAGACGGGACAACGGTGGCTACACCTTC; V: TRBV3-1/TRBV3-2; D: NA; size: NA; J: TRBJ1-2
CDR3: CASSQSVVQTNSPLHF; DNA: TGTGCCAGCAGCCAGAGCGTCGTTCAGACGAATTCACCCCTCCACTTT; V: TRBV3-1/TRBV3-2; D: NA; size: once; J: TRBJ1-6
CDR3: CASSPQGARTDTQYF; DNA: TGTGCCAGCAGTCCTCAGGGGGCGAGGACAGATACGCAGTATTTT; V: TRBV6-5; D: TRBD1; size: NA; J: TRBJ2-3
CDR3: CASSSGQGSGEQYF; DNA: TGTGCCAGCAGCTCTGGACAGGGCTCCGGGGAGCAGTACTTC; V: TRBV9; D: TRBD1; size: NA; J: TRBJ2-7
CDR3: CASSTPGQLNYGYTF; DNA: TGTGCCAGCAGCACGCCGGGACAGTTGAACTATGGCTACACCTTC; V: TRBV5-4; D: TRBD1; size: few; J: TRBJ1-2
CDR3: CASSEAHQGENEQFF; DNA: TGTGCCAGCAGTGAAGCGCACCAGGGGGAGAATGAGCAGTTCTTC; V: TRBV6-1; D: TRBD1; size: NA; J: TRBJ2-1
CDR3: CASSRDRINEKLFF; DNA: TGTGCCAGCAGTCGAGACAGGATTAATGAAAAACTGTTTTTT; V: TRBV6-2/TRBV6-3; D: NA; size: NA; J: TRBJ1-4
CDR3: CAISAVAGGTGELFF; DNA: TGTGCCATCAGCGCCGTAGCGGGGGGGACCGGGGAGCTGTTTTTT; V: TRBV10-3; D: TRBD2; size: NA; J: TRBJ2-2
CDR3: CASSVAGTGGRTDTQYF; DNA: TGTGCCAGCAGCGTAGCCGGGACAGGGGGACGCACAGATACGCAGTATTTT; V: TRBV9; D: TRBD1; size: NA; J: TRBJ2-3
CDR3: CASSTGTGGPTNEKLFF; DNA: TGTGCCAGCTCAACCGGGACAGGAGGACCAACTAATGAAAAACTGTTTTTT; V: TRBV18; D: TRBD1; size: NA; J: TRBJ1-4
CDR3: CASSPKDRLEAFF; DNA: TGTGCCAGCAGCCCGAAAGACAGGCTTGAAGCTTTCTTT; V: TRBV12-3/TRBV12-4; D: NA; size: NA; J: TRBJ1-1
CDR3: CASSEGGGNNYGYTF; DNA: TGTGCCAGCAGTGAAGGCGGTGGAAATAACTATGGCTACACCTTC; V: TRBV6-4; D: NA; size: NA; J: TRBJ1-2
CDR3: CASSSGQFNSPLHF; DNA: TGTGCCAGCAGCTCGGGACAGTTTAATTCACCCCTCCACTTT; V: TRBV13; D: TRBD1; size: NA; J: TRBJ1-6
CDR3: CASSYHRNTEAFF; DNA: TGTGCCAGCAGTTATCACAGGAACACTGAAGCTTTCTTT; V: TRBV6-5; D: NA; size: NA; J: TRBJ1-1
CDR3: CASSLGLAGDTQYF; DNA: TGTGCCAGCAGCTTAGGACTAGCCGGGGATACGCAGTATTTT; V: TRBV11-2; D: TRBD2; size: once; J: TRBJ2-3
CDR3: CASSEIAGTGIYEQYF; DNA: TGTGCCAGCAGTGAAATCGCCGGGACAGGGATCTACGAGCAGTACTTC; V: TRBV6-1; D: TRBD1; size: NA; J: TRBJ2-7
CDR3: CASSQAGGRYEQYF; DNA: TGCGCCAGCAGCCAAGCGGGGGGACGATACGAGCAGTACTTC; V: TRBV4-1; D: TRBD2; size: NA; J: TRBJ2-7
CDR3: CASTRQGTAEAFF; DNA: TGTGCCAGCACGCGACAGGGTACCGCTGAAGCTTTCTTT; V: TRBV27; D: TRBD1; size: few; J: TRBJ1-1
CDR3: CASSLQNSYNSPLHF; DNA: TGTGCCAGCAGCCTCCAGAACTCCTATAATTCACCCCTCCACTTT; V: TRBV6-2/TRBV6-3; D: NA; size: NA; J: TRBJ1-6
CDR3: CASSLGTGLFTGELFF; DNA: TGTGCCAGCAGCTTAGGTACGGGACTGTTCACCGGGGAGCTGTTTTTT; V: TRBV11-2; D: NA; size: NA; J: TRBJ2-2
CDR3: CASSVDGVQGDPPLHF; DNA: TGTGCCAGCAGCGTAGATGGAGTACAGGGAGATCCACCCCTCCACTTT; V: TRBV9; D: NA; size: NA; J: TRBJ1-6
CDR3: CATSREEGMDNTEAFF; DNA: TGTGCCACCAGCAGAGAGGAGGGGATGGATAACACTGAAGCTTTCTTT; V: TRBV15; D: NA; size: NA; J: TRBJ1-1
CDR3: CAISGQASFPYGYTF; DNA: TGTGCCATCAGTGGGCAGGCATCTTTTCCCTATGGCTACACCTTC; V: TRBV10-3; D: NA; size: NA; J: TRBJ1-2
CDR3: CASRGLYRAGEKLFF; DNA: TGTGCCAGTAGAGGTTTGTACAGGGCTGGTGAAAAACTGTTTTTT; V: TRBV19; D: NA; size: NA; J: TRBJ1-4
CDR3: CASSYSRSGGRYEQYF; DNA: TGTGCCAGCAGTTACTCACGGAGCGGGGGGCGGTACGAGCAGTACTTC; V: TRBV6-2/TRBV6-3; D: TRBD2; size: NA; J: TRBJ2-7
CDR3: CATGRVSGANVLTF; DNA: TGTGCCACCGGGAGGGTGTCTGGGGCCAACGTCCTGACTTTC; V: TRBV2; D: TRBD2; size: NA; J: TRBJ2-6
CDR3: CASGDRRSGTGNEKLFF; DNA: TGTGCCAGCGGGGACCGACGATCGGGAACAGGGAATGAAAAACTGTTTTTT; V: TRBV11-2; D: NA; size: NA; J: TRBJ1-4
CDR3: CASSPSTGGDYEQYF; DNA: TGTGCCAGCAGTCCCTCGACAGGGGGCGATTACGAGCAGTACTTC; V: TRBV27; D: TRBD1; size: NA; J: TRBJ2-7